One sample yielded the 10 T cell receptor beta chains listed below, sequenced in a study of cytomegalovirus exposure and HLA in healthy donors. The PCR used 60 Vbeta and 13 Jbeta primers. Repertoires were generated with immunoSEQ multiplex PCR, while TCRdb's copy carries only in-frame clones and drops some. Here the sample spans 70,000 to 95,000 clones, about three fifths being singletons. Sequencing was performed on PBMCs. The receptors were gathered from a woman aged 25 to 39 in good health and CMV-seropositive.

The V gene is TRBV28, the J gene TRBJ1-1; D gene uncertain. This CDR3 spans 14 amino acids. V was pared by 5 bases and J by 0 bases, with 10 bases between. Germline CDR1 MDHEN, CDR2 SYDVKM. DNA of the CDR3: TGTGCCAGCAGTCCGTTAAGCATGAACACTGAAGCTTTCTTT. It codes for CASSPLSMNTEAFF.

V and J are TRBV5-8 and TRBJ2-2; tentatively, D is TRBD1 (5 bases). CDR3 size: 14 residues. V was pared by 6 bases and J by 2 bases, with 11 bases between. Germline V gene lookup returns CDR1 SGHTS and CDR2 YDEGEE. CDR3 sequence: CASIVDRNTGELFF. CDR3 bases: TGTGCCAGCATCGTTGACAGAAACACCGGGGAGCTGTTTTTT. Filled out from reference TRBV5-8 and TRBJ2-2, the complete variable domain reads EAGVTQSPTHLIKTRGQQATLRCSPISGHTSVYWYQQALGLGLQFLLWYDEGEERNRGNFPPRFSGRQFPNYSSELNVNALELEDSALYLCASIVDRNTGELFFGEGSRLTVL.

This clone has only a few counts. J is TRBJ1-1 and V is TRBV30, with 7 bases aligning to TRBD1. This CDR3 has 16 amino acids. Germline V gives CDR1 GTSNPN, CDR2 SVGIG (reference sequence). Trimming cost V 5 bases and J 4 bases; bases outside gene matches: 16. DNA of the CDR3: TGTGCCTGGCTCAATCCTACGGGACAGTCGCGCACTGAAGCTTTCTTT. This translates into CAWLNPTGQSRTEAFF.

The genes are TRBV11-2 and TRBJ1-1; no reliable D call. Trimming removed 5 bases at V and 1 base at J, with 11 bases between. CDR1 and CDR2 from the germline V gene are SGHAT and FQNNGV. The CDR3 has 14 amino acids. CDR3 nucleotides: TGTGCCAGCAGCGCTGTACTGAAGAACACTGAAGCTTTCTTT. Encoded protein: CASSAVLKNTEAFF.

V is TRBV6-5 and J is TRBJ1-2; 8 positions match TRBD1. The V segment lost 4 bases and the J segment 10 bases; nucleotides outside the gene matches: 8. The CDR3 totals 13 residues. Germline lookup yields CDR1 MNHEY and CDR2 SVGAGI. In DNA, the CDR3 is TGTGCCAGCAGTTCACAAGGGACAGGTCCCTACACCTTC. Encoded protein: CASSSQGTGPYTF.

The chain uses TRBV2 and TRBJ1-2; weak D call: TRBD1 (6 bases). Looked up from germline, CDR1 is SNHLY and CDR2 is FYNNEI. CDR3 size: 12 residues. V dropped 10 bases and J dropped 1 base, with 10 bases sitting between them. As DNA, the CDR3 is TGTGCCACCGGACAGAATAACTATGGCTACACCTTC. Its protein product is CATGQNNYGYTF.

J is TRBJ2-2 and V is TRBV14; 13 nucleotides agree with TRBD2. The CDR3 runs to 14 residues. Unmatched junction bases numbered 6, after V lost 4 bases and J lost 13 bases. From germline, CDR1 is SGHDN and CDR2 FVKESK. The CDR3 loop reads CASSPGLAGEWLFF. The CDR3 DNA sequence: TGTGCCAGCAGCCCCGGACTAGCGGGGGAATGGCTGTTTTTT.

The chain recombines TRBV19 with TRBJ2-7; D is undetermined. The CDR3 loop spans 14 amino acids. V lost 6 bases to trimming and J lost 0 bases, with 12 bases between them. Germline CDR1 reads LNHDA; CDR2 reads SQIVND (reference sequence). The CDR3 loop is CASSLEWASYEQYF. The CDR3 DNA follows: TGTGCCAGTAGCCTCGAGTGGGCCTCCTACGAGCAGTACTTC. The full variable domain, with the rest looked up from reference TRBV19 and TRBJ2-7, is DGGITQSPKYLFRKEGQNVTLSCEQNLNHDAMYWYRQDPGQGLRLIYYSQIVNDFQKGDIAEGYSVSREKKESFPLTVTSAQKNPTAFYLCASSLEWASYEQYFGPGTRLTVT.

In nucleotides, the CDR3 is TGCAGCGCCCTAGGACTAGCGGGGGACCCCGAGACCCAGTACTTC. Translation gives CSALGLAGDPETQYF. The chain combines TRBV29-1 with TRBJ2-5; TRBD2 agrees at 13 bases. The CDR3 has 15 residues. The V gene end was trimmed by 7 bases and the J gene end by 5 bases; junction bases not matched to a gene: 10. Germline V lookup: CDR1 SQVTM, CDR2 ANQGSEA.

This chain joins TRBV7-9 and TRBJ1-2; the D gene is possibly TRBD1 (5 bases). The CDR3 spans 14 residues. The germline CDR1 and CDR2 sequences are SEHNR and FQNEAQ (reference sequence). The germline V and J ends were trimmed by 0 bases and 3 bases, with 8 bases remaining between them. This CDR3 is CASSLAAGHYGYTF. CDR3 nucleotide sequence: TGTGCCAGCAGCTTAGCGGCAGGGCACTATGGCTACACCTTC.